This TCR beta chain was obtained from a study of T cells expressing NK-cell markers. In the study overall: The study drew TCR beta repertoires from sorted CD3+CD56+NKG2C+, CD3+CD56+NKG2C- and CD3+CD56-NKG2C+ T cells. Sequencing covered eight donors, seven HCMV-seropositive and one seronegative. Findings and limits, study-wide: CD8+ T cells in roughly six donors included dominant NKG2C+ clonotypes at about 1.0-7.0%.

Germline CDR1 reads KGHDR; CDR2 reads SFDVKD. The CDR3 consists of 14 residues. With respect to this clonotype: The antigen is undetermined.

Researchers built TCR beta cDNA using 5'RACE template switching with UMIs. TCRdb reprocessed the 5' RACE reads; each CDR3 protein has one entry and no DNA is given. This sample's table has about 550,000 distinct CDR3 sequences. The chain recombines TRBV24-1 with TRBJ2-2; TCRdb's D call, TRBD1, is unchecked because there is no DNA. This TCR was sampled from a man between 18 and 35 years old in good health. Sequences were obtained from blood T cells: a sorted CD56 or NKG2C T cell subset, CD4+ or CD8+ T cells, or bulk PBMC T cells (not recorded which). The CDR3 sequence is CATSSPWDTGELFF.